This T cell receptor (beta chain) was observed in a study of CD8 T cell repertoires and HIV-1 epitope variants (dated by TCRdb to 2020 to 2022). For the wider study: Twenty-five peptides representing autologous and known Gag and Nef epitope variants were each used to stimulate T cells in separate culture wells. The control conditions were a CMV, EBV and flu peptide pool, the Ebola AY9 epitope as a negative control, and a well with no peptide. The epitopes tested were three Gag epitope families plus Nef HW9 and YT9. T cells were enriched with the EasySep Human T Cell Enrichment Kit and co-cultured with equal numbers of autologous T cell-negative cells as antigen-presenting cells. The cultures were grown for 10 days in IMDM with gentamicin, and half of the media was changed on days 3 and 7 with IL-2, IL-7 and IL-15 added. An aliquot of 1M T cells was saved as an uncultured baseline condition, separate from the 83 T cell cultures. A total of around 83 T cell cultures were run, with each culture condition performed in triplicate except for one peptide, which was performed in duplicate.

The EasySep Human CD8+ T Cell Enrichment Kit was used on day 10 to isolate CD8+ T cells from every culture. TCR beta CDR3 regions were sequenced at survey depth on the immunoSEQ platform. The QIAamp DNA micro kit was used to extract genomic DNA from every cultured and uncultured CD8+ T cell population. Per the source publication's procedure: Samples with fewer than 5,000 productive reads were excluded, resulting in the removal of about 7% of the 75 HIV peptide-stimulated cultures. A MANAFEST web app trimmed sequences to CDR3 and removed nonproductive sequences, CDR3s under 5 amino acids, and those not starting C or ending F/W. To count as antigen-specific, a clonotype had to be expanded in at least 2 of 3 replicates compared with the no-peptide control at FDR 0.01, and only within one epitope family. A frequency at least fivefold higher than in wells stimulated with peptides from other epitope families was additionally required for specific clonotypes. Held by TCRdb, this immuneACCESS table contains in-frame sequences only and omits some clones. Under half of the omission traces to an unresolved V gene where checked; the cause of the rest is unknown. V and J calls and clone size follow that table, whereas D and trimming were derived from the DNA. The sample includes some 100,000 clones, with approximately 70% observed a single time. The ten biggest clones cover approximately 24% of the sample.

Of note for this clone: Its antigen is currently not known. Per-base qualities were not stored, and no clone one base away is much larger.

Per the germline V gene, SQVTM is the CDR1 and ANQGSEA is the CDR2. The CDR3 covers 15 residues, taking in both the cysteine and the phenylalanine. Only the CDR3 part of the read is kept: 45 bases, read in frame from the first base. Between the V and J ends, shortened by 1 base and 5 bases respectively, the junction contains 17 bases. General conclusions and limits of the study: The assay identified only TCR beta chains and indicated proliferation in response to antigen, without indicating T cell function or cytokine profile. Of the nine antigen-specific TCR beta clonotypes identified, roughly 6 appeared cross-reactive for autologous or known escape epitope variants. Roughly 5 clonotypes recognized the Nef KF9 family and one clonotype recognized the HW9 family, while no responses were seen to the TAALDMSHF plasma variant.

This receptor was identified in a male donor with HIV. Sequencing used uncultured baseline CD8+ T cells from peripheral blood mononuclear cells (PBMCs). Recombination connected TRBV29-1 to TRBJ1-1; TRBD1 is a possible D gene, resting on 5 matching bases. This receptor has the CDR3 CSVEGRRTSFTEAFF. The DNA reads as follows: TGCAGCGTTGAAGGTAGACGGACATCCTTTACTGAAGCTTTCTTT.